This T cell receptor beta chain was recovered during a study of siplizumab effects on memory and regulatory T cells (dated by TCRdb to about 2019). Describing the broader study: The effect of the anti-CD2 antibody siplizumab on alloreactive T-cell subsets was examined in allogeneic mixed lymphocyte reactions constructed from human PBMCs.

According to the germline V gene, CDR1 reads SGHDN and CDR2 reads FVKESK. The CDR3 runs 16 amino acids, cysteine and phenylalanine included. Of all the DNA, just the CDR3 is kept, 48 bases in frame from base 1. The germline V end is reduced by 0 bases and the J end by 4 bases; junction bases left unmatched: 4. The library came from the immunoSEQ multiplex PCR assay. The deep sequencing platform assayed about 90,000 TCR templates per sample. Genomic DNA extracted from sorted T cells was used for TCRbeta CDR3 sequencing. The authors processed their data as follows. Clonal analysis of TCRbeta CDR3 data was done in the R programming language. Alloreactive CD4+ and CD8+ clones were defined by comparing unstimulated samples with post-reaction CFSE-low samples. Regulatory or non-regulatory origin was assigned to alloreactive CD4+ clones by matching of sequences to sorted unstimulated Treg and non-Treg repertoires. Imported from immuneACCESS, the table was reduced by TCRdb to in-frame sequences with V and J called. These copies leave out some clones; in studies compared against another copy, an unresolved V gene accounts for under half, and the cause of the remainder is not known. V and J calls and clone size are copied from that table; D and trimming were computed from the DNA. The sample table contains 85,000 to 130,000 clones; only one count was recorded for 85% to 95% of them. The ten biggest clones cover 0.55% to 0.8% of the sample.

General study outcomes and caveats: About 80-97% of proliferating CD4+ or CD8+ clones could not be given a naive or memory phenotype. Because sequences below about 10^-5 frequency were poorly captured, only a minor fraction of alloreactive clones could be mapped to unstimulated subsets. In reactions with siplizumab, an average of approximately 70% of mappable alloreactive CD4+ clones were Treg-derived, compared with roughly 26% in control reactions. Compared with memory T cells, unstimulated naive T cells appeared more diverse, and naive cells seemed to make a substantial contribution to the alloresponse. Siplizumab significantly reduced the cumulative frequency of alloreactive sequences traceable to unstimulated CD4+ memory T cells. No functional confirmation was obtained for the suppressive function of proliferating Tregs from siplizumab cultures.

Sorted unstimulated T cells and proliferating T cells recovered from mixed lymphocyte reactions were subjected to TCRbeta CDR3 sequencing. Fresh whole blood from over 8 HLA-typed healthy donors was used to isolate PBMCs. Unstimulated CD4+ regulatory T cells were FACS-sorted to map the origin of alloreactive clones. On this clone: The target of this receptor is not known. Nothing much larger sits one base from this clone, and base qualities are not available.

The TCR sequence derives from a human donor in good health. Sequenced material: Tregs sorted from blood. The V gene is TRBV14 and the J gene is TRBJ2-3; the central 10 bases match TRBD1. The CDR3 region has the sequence CASSQDLGQGADTQYF. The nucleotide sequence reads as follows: TGTGCCAGCAGCCAAGATCTCGGACAGGGGGCAGATACGCAGTATTTT.